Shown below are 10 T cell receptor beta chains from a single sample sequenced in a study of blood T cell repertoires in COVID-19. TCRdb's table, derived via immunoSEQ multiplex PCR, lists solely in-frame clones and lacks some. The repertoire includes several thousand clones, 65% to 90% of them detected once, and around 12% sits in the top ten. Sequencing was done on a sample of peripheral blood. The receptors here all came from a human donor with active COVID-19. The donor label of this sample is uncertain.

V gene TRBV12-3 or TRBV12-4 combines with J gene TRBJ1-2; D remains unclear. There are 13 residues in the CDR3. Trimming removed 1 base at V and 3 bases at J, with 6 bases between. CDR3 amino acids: CASSLGRYYGYTF. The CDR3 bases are TGTGCCAGCAGTTTAGGTCGGTACTATGGCTACACCTTC.

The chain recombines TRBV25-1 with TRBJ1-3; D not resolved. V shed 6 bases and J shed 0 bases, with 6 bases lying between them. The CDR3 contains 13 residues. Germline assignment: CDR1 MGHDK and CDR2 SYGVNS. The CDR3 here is CASRSNSGNTIYF. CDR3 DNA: TGTGCCAGCAGGTCAAACTCTGGAAACACCATATATTTT.

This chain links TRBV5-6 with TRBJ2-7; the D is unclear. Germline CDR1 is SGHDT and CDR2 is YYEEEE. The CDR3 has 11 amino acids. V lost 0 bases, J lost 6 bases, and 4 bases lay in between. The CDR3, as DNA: TGTGCCAGCAGCTTGGCCTCCGAGCAGTACTTC. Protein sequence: CASSLASEQYF.

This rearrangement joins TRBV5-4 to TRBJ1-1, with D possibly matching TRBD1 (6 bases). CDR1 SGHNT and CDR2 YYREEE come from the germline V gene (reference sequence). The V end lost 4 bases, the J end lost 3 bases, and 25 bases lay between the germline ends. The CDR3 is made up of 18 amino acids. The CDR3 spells CASSTPNGGLNRDTEAFF. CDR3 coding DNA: TGTGCCAGCAGCACCCCCAACGGGGGGCTGAACCGGGACACTGAAGCTTTCTTT.

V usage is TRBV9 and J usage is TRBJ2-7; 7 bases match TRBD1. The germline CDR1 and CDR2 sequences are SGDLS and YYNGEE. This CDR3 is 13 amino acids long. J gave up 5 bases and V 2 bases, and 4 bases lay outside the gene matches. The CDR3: CASSVVGGDEQYF. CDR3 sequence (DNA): TGTGCCAGCAGCGTCGTAGGGGGCGACGAGCAGTACTTC.

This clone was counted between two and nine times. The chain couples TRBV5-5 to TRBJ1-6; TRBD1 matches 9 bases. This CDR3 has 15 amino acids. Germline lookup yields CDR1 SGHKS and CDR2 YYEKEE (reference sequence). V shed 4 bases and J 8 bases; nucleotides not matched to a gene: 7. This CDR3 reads CASSLGQGGYSPLHF. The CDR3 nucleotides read TGTGCCAGCAGCCTGGGACAGGGAGGATATTCACCCCTCCACTTT.

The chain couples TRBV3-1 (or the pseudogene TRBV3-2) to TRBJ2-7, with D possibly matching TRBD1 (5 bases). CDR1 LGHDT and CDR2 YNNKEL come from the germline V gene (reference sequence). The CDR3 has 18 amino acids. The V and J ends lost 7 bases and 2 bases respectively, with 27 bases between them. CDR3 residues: CASTPPDLSTVKAYEQYF. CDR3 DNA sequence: TGTGCCAGCACTCCCCCGGACCTTTCGACAGTAAAGGCCTACGAGCAGTACTTC.

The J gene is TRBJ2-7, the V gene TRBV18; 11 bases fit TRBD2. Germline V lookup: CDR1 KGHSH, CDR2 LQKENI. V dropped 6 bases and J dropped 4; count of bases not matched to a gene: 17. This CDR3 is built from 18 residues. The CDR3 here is CASSQGRLAGSGVYEQYF. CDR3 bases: TGTGCCAGCTCCCAAGGGAGACTAGCGGGAAGTGGAGTTTACGAGCAGTACTTC.

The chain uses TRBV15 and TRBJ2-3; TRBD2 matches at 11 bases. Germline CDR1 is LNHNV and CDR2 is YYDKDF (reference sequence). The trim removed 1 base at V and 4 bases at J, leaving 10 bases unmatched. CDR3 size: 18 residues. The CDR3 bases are TGTGCCACCAGCAGAGCTCTCTCTAGCGGGGGGAGGTCAGATACGCAGTATTTT. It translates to CATSRALSSGGRSDTQYF.

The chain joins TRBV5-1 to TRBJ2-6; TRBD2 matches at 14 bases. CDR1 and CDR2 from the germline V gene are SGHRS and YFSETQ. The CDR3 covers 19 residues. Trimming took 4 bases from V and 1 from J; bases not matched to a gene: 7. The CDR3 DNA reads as TGCGCCAGCAGCCAACTAAGACTAGCGGGAGGGTCTGGGGCCAACGTCCTGACTTTC. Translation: CASSQLRLAGGSGANVLTF.